The present entry profiles one T cell receptor beta chain with its context. The target of this receptor is not known. No clone much larger than this one lies a single base away; base qualities are absent. These data belong to a study of blood T cell repertoires in COVID-19 (TCRdb year 2020). Study-wide context: Collaborator samples came from the United States, Italy and Spain and covered acute and convalescent phases of COVID-19. The material from the prospective study consisted of cDNA or gDNA derived from T cells, B-cell-depleted T cells, or PBMCs. Subjects who had been exposed to COVID-19, were actively infected with it, or had recovered from it provided the deeply sampled blood TCRbeta repertoires that made up the dataset. The repertoires were released in a freely available public database intended as a resource for research on the immune response to SARS-CoV-2. Samples came from the ongoing ImmuneRACE study (first 160 participants) plus 1,254 subjects from 6 global collaborators. Nearly every sample came with metadata listing a de-identified subject ID, COVID-19 status, age in years and sex. HLA class I and class II types, where available, came from metadata supplied by the sample provider rather than from assay-based typing. General findings and caveats noted by the study authors: Clinical and demographic metadata were provided uncurated, with the amount varying by source and participant.

Participants in the prospective study were aged about 18 to 95 years, lived in about two dozen United States geographic areas, and enrolled through a virtual design. In the prospective study, cohorts were assigned on the basis of participant-reported clinical history obtained from a screening survey and a study questionnaire. For ImmuneRACE Cohort 3, a participant was defined as recovered based on two consecutive negative NP/OP PCR tests, clearance by a healthcare professional, or resolution of symptoms. In the prospective study, whole blood, serum and a nasopharyngeal or oropharyngeal swab were collected from each participant by mobile phlebotomists. Participants in the prospective study had the option to provide additional blood draws and questionnaires over an approximately two-month period. Prospective study blood samples were shipped either frozen or at room temperature before DNA extraction.

TCRbeta CDR3 regions were amplified from genomic DNA by means of the immunoSEQ Assay, a bias-controlled multiplex PCR. Per the authors' processing: The number of nucleated cells in each sample was estimated from the amplification of reference gene primers within the assay. To quantify the absolute abundance of each unique TCRbeta CDR3 rearrangement, sequence reads were collapsed and filtered. For each sample, productive Simpson clonality was calculated as the square root of Simpson's diversity index across productive rearrangements. TCRdb stores this immuneACCESS table with in-frame sequences only. Part of the clones is absent; in the studies checked, under half of the shortfall reflects unresolved V genes, and no reason is known for the rest. V, J and clone size reflect that table, while D and trimming were determined from the DNA. For this sample the table gives roughly 400,000 clones, of which over 75% were detected only once. In total, the top ten clones hold 0.9% to 1.2% of the sample.

The germline V gene (reference sequence) gives CDR1 as SGHNT and CDR2 as YYREEE. Cut back by 0 bases and 5 bases, the V and J ends lie 9 bases apart. Counted from cysteine to phenylalanine, this CDR3 has 13 amino acids. Of the read, only the CDR3 DNA is kept; its 39 bases are in frame from base 1. The sequencing input was PBMCs or T cells enriched from blood (not recorded which). The receptor's source is a man aged 25 to 40 who had recovered from COVID-19. Recombination joined TRBV5-4 with TRBJ2-7; the D gene identity is not certain. The sequenced DNA is TGTGCCAGCAGCTTGGCAGGTCCGAACGAGCAGTACTTC. This gives the protein CASSLAGPNEQYF.